This T cell receptor (beta chain) was profiled in a study of tumor and adjacent non-tumor tissue in lung cancer. V was trimmed by 1 base and J by 1 base, leaving 19 bases between them. CDR1 is DFQATT, CDR2 SNEGSKA, per germline (reference sequence). This CDR3 is built from 17 residues. RNA was extracted from bulk tissue without any cell sorting. A modified ARM-PCR protocol with three rounds of nested PCR amplified TCRbeta. A single record per CDR3 protein comes from TCRdb applying MiXCR to the multiplex PCR reads. This table has some 120,000 distinct CDR3 sequences, 55% to 75% appearing once. This TCR came from a young man with non-small cell lung cancer. Sequenced material: lung tumor tissue. The rearrangement joins TRBV20-1 to TRBJ2-5; TRBD2 is a possible D gene (5 bases). For the CDR3, the DNA is TGCAGTGCTAGAGCCGGGTCCAAACACCGGGGCCAAGAGACCCAGTACTTC. Its translation is CSARAGSKHRGQETQYF.